A few counts support the clone carrying this T cell receptor beta chain. As yet, its antigen is unknown. The record originates from a study of cytomegalovirus exposure and HLA in healthy donors. Overall study findings and caveats: Most TCR beta V segments were productive about 90% or about 30% of the time in an earlier analysis.

Both 60 Vbeta primers and 13 Jbeta primers went into the PCR. Sequencing was performed with immunoSEQ multiplex PCR; in TCRdb, only in-frame clones are kept and a portion is missing. The data show fewer than 250,000 clones, roughly four fifths seen once. Germline V CDR1 and CDR2: SGHDT, YYEEEE. Unmatched junction bases numbered 4, after V lost 4 bases and J lost 7 bases. CDR3 length equals 15 residues. J is TRBJ2-1 and V is TRBV5-6; the match to TRBD2 covers 14 bases. This sequence originates from a young man in good health and CMV-seronegative. Sample: PBMCs. The CDR3 nucleotides are TGTGCCAGCAGCCTTTGGACTAGCGGGAGGAATGAGCAGTTCTTC. This gives the protein CASSLWTSGRNEQFF.